The 29 T cell receptor beta chains reported below all come from one sample, sequenced in a study of blood T cell repertoires in COVID-19. Profiled with immunoSEQ multiplex PCR; TCRdb holds only in-frame clones, not every one. The sample lists about 190,000 clones, around nine tenths occurring once. Specimen: peripheral blood. These receptors were taken from a man aged 25-40 years with acute or convalescent COVID-19.

The chain recombines TRBV5-1 with TRBJ1-6, with D possibly matching TRBD1 (6 bases). From germline, CDR1 is SGHRS and CDR2 YFSETQ. The CDR3 is 15 amino acids. The V end was cut by 4 bases, the J end by 10 bases, with 18 bases between. The CDR3 spells CASSPVGGLGSPLHF. The DNA for the CDR3 is TGCGCCAGCAGCCCGGTGGGGGGGCTAGGGTCACCCCTCCACTTT.

The DNA of the CDR3 is TGTGCCAGCAGCTCCCCTGAACACGGGAGTTACAATGAGCAGTTCTTC. Translated: CASSSPEHGSYNEQFF. This chain uses TRBV7-9 with TRBJ2-1; D may be TRBD2 (6 bases). The V and J ends lost 4 bases and 4 bases respectively, with 17 bases between them. The CDR3 length is 16 residues. Germline V gene lookup returns CDR1 SEHNR and CDR2 FQNEAQ (reference sequence).

The chain uses TRBV5-6 and TRBJ2-7, with 10 bases identical to TRBD1. Germline CDR1 is SGHDT and CDR2 is YYEEEE. This CDR3 comprises 14 residues. V was clipped by 4 bases and J by 5 bases; unmatched bases: 6. CDR3 DNA: TGTGCCAGCAGCCCACGGACAGGGGGGCACGAGCAGTACTTC. Its translation: CASSPRTGGHEQYF.

This sequence joins TRBV6-6 and TRBJ1-2; maybe TRBD1 (6 bases). The V end was cut by 2 bases, the J end by 4 bases, with 17 bases between. The CDR3 covers 16 residues. Germline CDR1 is MNHNY and CDR2 is SVGAGI (reference sequence). For the CDR3, the DNA is TGTGCCAGCAGTTACAAGGGGCAGGGGCGAGCCTATGGCTACACCTTC. Residues: CASSYKGQGRAYGYTF.

This clone appeared once. The chain recombines TRBV4-1 with TRBJ1-1; D unclear. CDR1 is MGHRA and CDR2 is YSYEKL in the germline V gene. V was shortened by 4 bases and J by 4 bases, with 16 bases between the two germline ends. CDR3 length equals 15 residues. CDR3 coding DNA: TGCGCCAGCAGCCGAAATGACCCAGGATCCACTGAAGCTTTCTTT. As protein: CASSRNDPGSTEAFF.

V is TRBV10-1 and J is TRBJ2-7, with TRBD2 matching over 8 bases. Per germline, CDR1 WNHNN and CDR2 SYGVQD (reference sequence). V trimming: 4 bases; J trimming: 3 bases; junction bases outside the gene matches: 8. This CDR3 spans 15 amino acids. CDR3: CASSGESGSLYEQYF. The CDR3 nucleotides read TGCGCCAGCAGTGGAGAAAGCGGGAGTCTCTACGAGCAGTACTTC.

Remarks on this clone: One end of the junction varies from germline; a read error may be responsible. The chain is built from TRBV9 and TRBJ1-2, with TRBD1 as a possible D gene (5 bases). The CDR3 runs 13 residues. Per the germline V gene, CDR1 is SGDLS and CDR2 is YYNGEE. The CDR3 coding sequence is TGTGCCAGCAGCCCCAGGACCGTCTCGAACAGGTTCTTC. The encoded protein is CASSPRTVSNRFF.

V is TRBV30 and J is TRBJ2-5, with D possibly TRBD2 on 6 matching bases. Germline V gives CDR1 GTSNPN, CDR2 SVGIG (reference sequence). V lost 0 bases, J lost 11 bases, and 10 bases lay in between. The CDR3 has 11 amino acids. The DNA for the CDR3 is TGTGCCTGGAGTGTAACCGGGACTCAGTACTTC. Amino acid sequence: CAWSVTGTQYF.

The gene calls are TRBV7-9 and TRBJ1-4, with 7 bases fitting TRBD1. This CDR3 region has 13 residues. Losses at the gene ends were 4 bases for V and 8 bases for J; bases not matched to a gene: 4. Germline loops: CDR1 SEHNR, CDR2 FQNEAQ (reference sequence). CDR3 nucleotide sequence: TGTGCCAGCAGCTACGGGACAGCGGAAAAACTGTTTTTT. It encodes CASSYGTAEKLFF.

This chain links TRBV6-4 with TRBJ2-3; 7 nucleotides line up with TRBD2. This CDR3 contains 14 residues. The trim removed 2 bases at V and 1 base at J, leaving 0 bases unmatched. The germline CDR1 and CDR2 sequences are MRHNA and SNTAGT. This CDR3 reads CASSDAGGTDTQYF. CDR3 sequence (DNA): TGTGCCAGCAGTGACGCGGGGGGCACAGATACGCAGTATTTT.

J is TRBJ2-3 and V is TRBV5-1; 7 bases agree with TRBD2. The ends lost 4 bases at V and 3 bases at J; junction bases unmatched: 8. Per the germline V gene, CDR1 is SGHRS and CDR2 is YFSETQ. This CDR3 has 15 residues. CDR3 region: CASSPPGGGTDTQYF. The CDR3 nucleotides are TGCGCCAGCAGCCCCCCTGGCGGGGGTACAGATACGCAGTATTTT.

This clone occurred a few times. The chain links TRBV5-5 to TRBJ2-1, with 8 bases matching TRBD2. This CDR3 region has 14 residues. V was pared by 3 bases and J by 7 bases, with 6 bases of the junction left unmatched. Germline CDR1 and CDR2: SGHKS and YYEKEE (reference sequence). The CDR3 spells CASSSPGGGNEQFF. The DNA for the CDR3 is TGTGCCAGCAGCTCCCCCGGGGGGGGTAATGAGCAGTTCTTC.

This clone came up once. The chain joins TRBV29-1 to TRBJ2-1; perhaps TRBD1 as D (6 bases). CDR1 and CDR2 from the germline V gene are SQVTM and ANQGSEA. V was shortened by 0 bases and J by 10 bases, with 22 bases between the two germline ends. The CDR3 length is 16 residues. CDR3 protein: CSVEDPRGVGSIEQFF. CDR3 DNA sequence: TGCAGCGTTGAAGATCCCAGGGGCGTAGGGTCGATCGAGCAGTTCTTC.

The gene calls are TRBV19 and TRBJ2-1, with 8 bases identical to TRBD1. The V segment lost 7 bases and the J segment 3 bases; nucleotides outside the gene matches: 5. Germline loops: CDR1 LNHDA, CDR2 SQIVND (reference sequence). The CDR3 is made up of 14 amino acids. As DNA, the CDR3 is TGTGCCAGTACTCACGGGACAGGCTACAATGAGCAGTTCTTC. Its translation is CASTHGTGYNEQFF.

V gene TRBV7-6 combines with J gene TRBJ2-5; 10 bases agree with TRBD2. The J segment lost 7 bases and the V segment lost 7 bases, leaving 12 bases of the junction unmatched. This CDR3 spans 15 amino acids. Germline loops: CDR1 SGHVS, CDR2 FNYEAQ. CDR3 protein: CASNLESGGVGTQYF. The CDR3, as DNA: TGTGCCAGCAACCTCGAGAGCGGGGGGGTTGGGACCCAGTACTTC. Variable domain in full (rest from reference TRBV7-6 and TRBJ2-5): GAGVSQSPRYKVTKRGQDVALRCDPISGHVSLYWYRQALGQGPEFLTYFNYEAQQDKSGLPNDRFSAERPEGSISTLTIQRTEQRDSAMYRCASNLESGGVGTQYFGPGTRLLVL.

V is TRBV28 and J is TRBJ1-2; D is unresolved. CDR1 is MDHEN and CDR2 is SYDVKM in the germline V gene. Between the trimmed V and J ends, which lost 2 bases and 0 bases, there was a span of 7 bases. CDR3 length: 14 amino acids. In nucleotides, the CDR3 is TGTGCCAGCAGTTTAACAGCAACTAACTATGGCTACACCTTC. This translates into CASSLTATNYGYTF.

The V and J genes are TRBV15 and TRBJ2-3; 14 positions agree with TRBD2. The CDR3 has 14 amino acids. Germline trimming cut 0 bases from V and 10 bases from J; bases unmatched to any gene: 0. Germline assignment: CDR1 LNHNV and CDR2 YYDKDF (reference sequence). CDR3 sequence (DNA): TGTGCCACCAGCAGAGAGACTAGCGGGAGGGCGCAGTATTTT. Its protein is CATSRETSGRAQYF.

The chain uses TRBV27 and TRBJ1-5; 9 nucleotides agree with TRBD1. The CDR3 has 13 residues. Germline lookup yields CDR1 MNHEY and CDR2 SMNVEV (reference sequence). V was pared by 4 bases and J by 5 bases, with 0 bases of the junction left unmatched. CDR3 region: CASSYRGHQPQHF. CDR3 DNA sequence: TGTGCCAGCAGTTACAGGGGGCATCAGCCCCAGCATTTT.

In the case of this clone: The sample contains more than one DNA sequence encoding this CDR3. The chain has TRBV28 and TRBJ2-7; no reliable D call. The V gene lost 3 bases and the J gene lost 2 bases, with 11 bases spanning the gap. The V gene's germline CDR1 is MDHEN and CDR2 SYDVKM. The CDR3 spans 14 residues. CDR3 bases: TGTGCCAGCAGTTTGCGAGGTCCCCCCTACGAGCAGTACTTC. Its protein product is CASSLRGPPYEQYF.

The chain combines TRBV3-1 (or the pseudogene TRBV3-2) with TRBJ2-7, with D perhaps TRBD2 (5 bases). The V end lost 2 bases, the J end lost 2 bases, and 19 bases lay between the germline ends. CDR3 length equals 17 residues. The V gene's germline CDR1 is LGHDT and CDR2 YNNKEL (reference sequence). CDR3 nucleotides: TGTGCCAGCAGCCAAAGGATTGGAGGTGGTAGGGCCTACGAGCAGTACTTC. It is translated as CASSQRIGGGRAYEQYF.

The CDR3 protein is CASSLRTSGSTDTQYF. In DNA form, the CDR3 reads TGCGCCAGCAGCTTAAGGACTAGCGGGAGCACAGATACGCAGTATTTT. V and J are TRBV5-1 and TRBJ2-3; the match to TRBD2 covers 11 bases. V lost 2 bases to trimming and J lost 0 bases; unmatched junction nucleotides: 2. Germline-derived CDR1 and CDR2 are SGHRS and YFSETQ. CDR3 length: 16 residues.

This clone appeared a few times. The rearrangement uses TRBV27 and TRBJ1-1; D not certain. The V and J ends lost 5 bases and 1 base respectively, with 11 bases between them. The CDR3 is 14 residues long. Per the germline V gene, CDR1 is MNHEY and CDR2 is SMNVEV (reference sequence). The CDR3 DNA reads as TGTGCCAGCAGTCTTACTCCCGAGAACACTGAAGCTTTCTTT. It is translated as CASSLTPENTEAFF.

The chain couples TRBV18 to TRBJ2-3; 15 bases fit TRBD2. The trim removed 1 base at V and 3 bases at J, leaving 2 bases unmatched. Germline V gives CDR1 KGHSH, CDR2 LQKENI. CDR3 length: 17 amino acids. The CDR3, as DNA: TGTGCCAGCTCACCACGGACTAGCGGGAGGGTGACAGATACGCAGTATTTT. Protein product: CASSPRTSGRVTDTQYF. The complete variable domain, with remaining parts taken from reference TRBV18 and TRBJ2-3, reads NAGVMQNPRHLVRRRGQEARLRCSPMKGHSHVYWYRQLPEEGLKFMVYLQKENIIDESGMPKERFSAEFPKEGPSILRIQQVVRGDSAAYFCASSPRTSGRVTDTQYFGPGTRLTVL.

CDR3 amino acids: CASSSGQIPYSNQPQHF. As DNA, the CDR3 is TGTGCCAGCAGCTCGGGACAGATTCCTTATAGCAATCAGCCCCAGCATTTT. The chain carries TRBV27 and TRBJ1-5; 7 bases fit TRBD1. The CDR3 is made up of 17 amino acids. The germline V gene has CDR1 MNHEY and CDR2 SMNVEV (reference sequence). V lost 6 bases, J lost 0 bases, and 11 bases stayed unmatched.

The genes are TRBV7-6 and TRBJ2-5; the match to TRBD1 covers 9 bases. J was trimmed by 4 bases and V by 0 bases; bases with no gene match: 3. The CDR3 covers 15 residues. Germline CDR1 and CDR2: SGHVS and FNYEAQ. CDR3 nucleotide sequence: TGTGCCAGCAGCTTAGCACAGGGGGCAAGAGAGACCCAGTACTTC. Its translation: CASSLAQGARETQYF.

This clone was recorded only once. The chain uses TRBV19 and TRBJ2-7; possibly TRBD1 for D (5 bases). Germline CDR1 is LNHDA and CDR2 is SQIVND (reference sequence). Deletions cut 6 bases from V and 3 bases from J, with 9 bases between. This CDR3 is 12 amino acids long. The CDR3 here is CASRDTYYEQYF. The CDR3, as DNA: TGTGCCAGTAGGGACACCTACTACGAGCAGTACTTC.

This chain joins TRBV4-2 and TRBJ1-5; no firm D call. V was shortened by 2 bases and J by 4 bases, with 15 bases between the two germline ends. The CDR3 has 16 residues. From germline, CDR1 is LGHNA and CDR2 YNFKEQ. The CDR3 nucleotides are TGTGCCAGCAGCCAAAGAGAGGGAATGAGGAATCAGCCCCAGCATTTT. It is translated as CASSQREGMRNQPQHF.

This chain's CDR3 is CASSVVRGNTEAFF. CDR3 bases: TGTGCCAGCAGCGTAGTTCGGGGAAACACTGAAGCTTTCTTT. The chain couples TRBV9 to TRBJ1-1, with D hard to call. V lost 0 bases, J lost 2 bases, and 8 bases lay in between. Germline V lookup: CDR1 SGDLS, CDR2 YYNGEE. The CDR3 loop spans 14 amino acids.

V and J are TRBV3-1 (or the pseudogene TRBV3-2) and TRBJ1-1, with D tentatively TRBD1 (5 bases). CDR3 length equals 14 residues. Between the trimmed V and J ends, which lost 4 bases and 0 bases, there was a span of 9 bases. CDR1 and CDR2 from the germline V gene are LGHDT and YNNKEL (reference sequence). CDR3 in amino acids: CASSLGAVNTEAFF. In DNA form, the CDR3 reads TGTGCCAGCAGCCTTGGGGCAGTGAACACTGAAGCTTTCTTT.